This entry is about one T cell receptor beta chain. Clones were sequenced by immunoSEQ multiplex PCR, and TCRdb holds only the in-frame ones, with some missing. Of 100,000 or so clones detected, more than 75% appear once; the ten largest clones hold around 7.2%. The data stem from a study of blood T cell repertoires in COVID-19. Study-wide background: Samples came from the United States, Italy and Spain, spanning acute and convalescent COVID-19.

The clonotype was recovered from a man younger than 45 in a cohort sampled during active COVID-19. The sequenced material came from peripheral blood.

In nucleotides, the CDR3 is TGTGCCAGCAGCTTCAATAGCGGGGAGAGGGAGACCCAGTACTTC. Translating gives CASSFNSGERETQYF. The chain carries TRBV7-2 and TRBJ2-5; 8 bases match TRBD2. V trimming: 3 bases; J trimming: 5 bases; junction bases outside the gene matches: 8. Germline V lookup: CDR1 SGHTA, CDR2 FQGNSA. This CDR3 has 15 amino acids.